The 20 T cell receptor delta chains reported below all come from one sample, sequenced in a study of gamma-delta T cells after stem cell transplantation. TCRdb ran CATT on the RT-PCR reads. The sample carries about 13,000 delta-chain clones, approximately 33% recorded once. Sequencing input: gamma-delta T cells. These receptors all come from a human donor. It is not recorded whose cells these are; they may come from a transplant donor.

The chain links TRDV2 to TRDJ3; 8 bases align to TRDD3. This CDR3 comprises 20 residues. V was pared by 0 bases and J by 0 bases, with 9 bases of the junction left unmatched. Germline CDR1 and CDR2: GEAIGNYY and EKD. The CDR3: CACDTHVLGARSWDTRQMFF. Here the CDR3 DNA reads TGTGCCTGTGACACCCACGTACTGGGGGCTCGCTCCTGGGACACCCGACAGATGTTTTTC.

About this clone: This sample includes further DNA sequences coding for the same CDR3. The V gene is TRDV2, the J gene TRDJ3, with 12 bases lining up with TRDD3. This CDR3 is built from 20 residues. Germline CDR1 and CDR2: GEAIGNYY and EKD. The V gene end was trimmed by 0 bases and the J gene end by 1 base; junction bases not matched to a gene: 6. The CDR3 DNA reads as TGTGCCTGTGACACCGCCTGGGGGATACGCGAATCCTGGGACACCCGACAGATGTTTTTC. This translates into CACDTAWGIRESWDTRQMFF.

Comment on this clone: This CDR3 is also generated by other DNA sequences in the sample. The V gene is TRDV2, the J gene TRDJ3; 8 nucleotides align to TRDD3. V lost 0 bases and J lost 0; bases outside the gene matches: 6. The CDR3 runs 19 residues. Germline values: CDR1 GEAIGNYY, CDR2 EKD. This chain's CDR3 is CACDTWGILSSWDTRQMFF. CDR3 bases: TGTGCCTGTGACACCTGGGGGATCTTGAGCTCCTGGGACACCCGACAGATGTTTTTC.

This chain uses TRDV1 with TRDJ1; TRDD3 matches 10 bases. The germline V gene encodes CDR1 TSWWSYY and CDR2 QGS. CDR3 size: 20 residues. J lost 0 bases, V lost 3 bases, and 16 bases had no gene match. CDR3 nucleotides: TGTGCTCTTGGGGATTCCTACACTGGGGGATCCGCCCCGTACACCGATAAACTCATCTTT. Protein product: CALGDSYTGGSAPYTDKLIF.

This chain joins TRDV1 and TRDJ1, with D possibly TRDD2 on 5 matching bases. Trimming stripped 0 bases from V and 0 bases from J, with 23 bases between. This CDR3 has 20 residues. Germline V gene lookup returns CDR1 TSWWSYY and CDR2 QGS. The CDR3 here is CALGELSSLPNAPYTDKLIF. As DNA, the CDR3 is TGTGCTCTTGGGGAACTTTCCTCTCTCCCTAACGCCCCGTACACCGATAAACTCATCTTT.

This clone was recorded a few times. The V and J genes are TRDV1 and TRDJ1; no reliable D call. CDR1 and CDR2 from the germline V gene are TSWWSYY and QGS. V was clipped by 5 bases and J by 0 bases, with 25 bases between them. This CDR3 is 19 amino acids long. CDR3 region: CALGNAPLAPCVYTDKLIF. Written as DNA, the CDR3 is TGTGCTCTTGGGAACGCCCCCCTAGCCCCTTGCGTTTACACCGATAAACTCATCTTT.

This clone was found a few times. The V and J genes are TRDV1 and TRDJ3, with D hard to call. Germline loops: CDR1 TSWWSYY, CDR2 QGS. V lost 1 base and J lost 0, with 13 bases in between. This CDR3 contains 19 residues. The CDR3 coding sequence is TGTGCTCTTGGGGAACCGTCCGTAGGGCCCTCCTGGGACACCCGACAGATGTTTTTC. Amino acids: CALGEPSVGPSWDTRQMFF.

There are a few counts of this clone. The chain recombines TRDV1 with TRDJ1; 9 bases align to TRDD3. The germline CDR1 and CDR2 sequences are TSWWSYY and QGS. The CDR3 loop spans 19 amino acids. V dropped 2 bases and J dropped 0; count of bases not matched to a gene: 13. This CDR3 is CALGEETGLGDPHTDKLIF. The CDR3 bases are TGTGCTCTTGGGGAAGAAACTGGTCTGGGGGATCCCCACACCGATAAACTCATCTTT.

J is TRDJ1 and V is TRDV2; D is unclear. The CDR3 consists of 14 residues. The V gene lost 0 bases and the J gene lost 2 bases, with 9 bases spanning the gap. CDR1 is GEAIGNYY, CDR2 EKD, per germline. CDR3 amino acids: CACDTGYGTDKLIF. The CDR3 DNA reads TGTGCCTGTGACACCGGGTACGGGACCGATAAACTCATCTTT.

The chain uses TRDV3 and TRDJ1; 13 bases agree with TRDD3. J was trimmed by 2 bases and V by 3 bases; bases with no gene match: 21. The length of the CDR3 is 20 residues. Per germline, CDR1 TVYSNPD and CDR2 GDNSRS (reference sequence). In DNA, the CDR3 is TGTGCCTTCCACCATTCTCGTTCCTACTGGGGGATACGAGGGACCGATAAACTCATCTTT. Amino acids: CAFHHSRSYWGIRGTDKLIF. The complete variable domain, with remaining parts taken from reference TRDV3 and TRDJ1, reads CDKVTQSSPDQTVASGSEVVLLCTYDTVYSNPDLFWYRIRPDYSFQFVFYGDNSRSEGADFTQGRFSVKHILTQKAFHLVISPVRTEDSATYYCAFHHSRSYWGIRGTDKLIFGKGTRVTVEP.

V gene TRDV1 combines with J gene TRDJ1; 10 positions match TRDD3. V lost 2 bases to trimming and J lost 8 bases; unmatched junction nucleotides: 17. CDR1 is TSWWSYY and CDR2 is QGS in the germline V gene. This CDR3 has 18 residues. CDR3: CALGETSRFNGGYLKLIF. Here the CDR3 DNA reads TGTGCTCTTGGGGAAACCTCCCGATTTAATGGGGGATACCTGAAACTCATCTTT.

This clone occurred a few times. CDR3 nucleotides: TGTGCCTGTGACACCGCTGGGGGATACGCCTCCTGGGACACCCGACAGATGTTTTTC. This translates into CACDTAGGYASWDTRQMFF. V gene TRDV2 combines with J gene TRDJ3; 12 bases align to TRDD3. Germline assignment: CDR1 GEAIGNYY and CDR2 EKD. The CDR3 is 19 residues long. V lost 0 bases and J lost 0; bases outside the gene matches: 2.

The CDR3 loop reads CACDTGRRMGLSSWDTRQMFF. The CDR3 DNA reads TGTGCCTGTGACACCGGAAGAAGAATGGGACTAAGCTCCTGGGACACCCGACAGATGTTTTTC. This chain links TRDV2 with TRDJ3, with D hard to call. The germline gives CDR1 GEAIGNYY, CDR2 EKD. The CDR3 spans 21 residues. Between the trimmed V and J ends, which lost 0 bases and 0 bases, there was a span of 20 bases.

This clone was found once. This chain connects TRDV2 to TRDJ3, with 10 bases fitting TRDD3. This CDR3 spans 19 amino acids. With V trimmed by 4 bases and J by 0 bases, 8 bases remained unmatched. From germline, CDR1 is GEAIGNYY and CDR2 EKD. The CDR3 coding sequence is TGTGCCTGTGAGGTTACTGGGGGATGGAGCTCCTGGGACACCCGACAGATGTTTTTC. It yields the protein CACEVTGGWSSWDTRQMFF.

This clone was picked up a small number of times. The V gene is TRAV29/DV5, the J gene TRDJ1; 8 positions match TRDD3. Germline lookup yields CDR1 NSMFDY and CDR2 ISSIKDK. J lost 2 bases, V lost 0 bases, and 9 bases had no gene match. The length of the CDR3 is 16 residues. CDR3 in amino acids: CAASEYVGDPTDKLIF. Here the CDR3 DNA reads TGTGCAGCAAGCGAGTATGTGGGGGATCCAACCGATAAACTCATCTTT.

This clone showed up just a few times. The rearrangement links TRAV29/DV5 to TRDJ1, with 9 nucleotides matching TRDD3. This CDR3 region has 21 residues. V shed 3 bases and J 2 bases; nucleotides not matched to a gene: 26. CDR1 and CDR2 (germline): NSMFDY, ISSIKDK. In DNA, the CDR3 is TGTGCAGCAACATCTTCCGCGCTGATTGGGGGGATACTTGGGTGGACCGATAAACTCATCTTT. Protein product: CAATSSALIGGILGWTDKLIF.

This clone showed up just a few times. The V call is TRDV1, the J call TRDJ1; D is possibly TRDD3 (7 bases). Germline loops: CDR1 TSWWSYY, CDR2 QGS. This CDR3 spans 22 amino acids. V was clipped by 1 base and J by 0 bases, with 30 bases between them. The CDR3, as DNA: TGTGCTCTTGGGGAACCGGTCCTACGACTAGTACTGGGGACCCCGTACACCGATAAACTCATCTTT. Its translation: CALGEPVLRLVLGTPYTDKLIF.

The gene calls are TRDV3 and TRDJ1; 8 bases line up with TRDD3. Looked up from germline, CDR1 is TVYSNPD and CDR2 is GDNSRS (reference sequence). J was trimmed by 3 bases and V by 5 bases; bases with no gene match: 17. This CDR3 has 16 amino acids. The CDR3 here is CASSCYWGAPADKLIF. In nucleotides, the CDR3 is TGTGCCAGTAGCTGTTACTGGGGGGCCCCAGCCGATAAACTCATCTTT.

This clone was seen only a few times. The chain links TRDV1 to TRDJ1; 11 bases are a match to TRDD3. The CDR3 length is 22 residues. Trimming removed 1 base from V and 3 bases from J; junction bases left unmatched: 22. The germline CDR1 and CDR2 sequences are TSWWSYY and QGS. CDR3 in DNA: TGTGCTCTTGGGGAACGGGGGCCACGTACACCTTACTGGGGGATAAGGGCCGATAAACTCATCTTT. Its translation is CALGERGPRTPYWGIRADKLIF.

This clone has a handful of counts. The chain couples TRDV2 to TRDJ3, with D unresolved. The germline gives CDR1 GEAIGNYY, CDR2 EKD. The CDR3 contains 20 residues. The V end lost 1 base, the J end lost 0 bases, and 18 bases lay between the germline ends. The CDR3 region has the DNA TGTGCCTGTGACACTCAACCCTCTTATTACGGCTCCTGGGACACCCGACAGATGTTTTTC. Translating it yields CACDTQPSYYGSWDTRQMFF.